This T cell receptor beta chain was obtained from a study of T cell repertoires in cytomegalovirus infection. About the study: As its CMV epitopes, the study selected recently identified HLA-C-restricted and well-studied HLA-B-restricted targets. Indicated by public TCR beta signatures were CMV infection and matching HLA type.

Of note for this clonotype: Its antigen is unidentified.

Study-wide results and limits: There were carriers of CMV plus the relevant HLA, and cumulative public TCR beta family frequency identified them. HLA-C-restricted TCR beta clonotypes specific for CMV led the ex vivo response.

A single record per CDR3 protein comes from TCRdb applying MiXCR to the reads. The sample has 230,000 or so distinct CDR3 sequences, about 38% seen once. This receptor was taken from a human donor in good health (CMV status not recorded). Some clones in this sample may be carry-over from other donors' samples. The sample was CD8+ T cells from cultured PBMCs, taken from culture after CMV antigen stimulation.

The CDR3 protein is CASSDTSGSSYNEQFF. DNA for the CDR3: TGTGCCAGCAGCGATACTAGCGGGAGCTCCTACAATGAGCAGTTCTTC. The rearrangement joins TRBV2 to TRBJ2-1; 11 bases are shared with TRBD2. From germline, CDR1 is SNHLY and CDR2 FYNNEI. The CDR3 has 16 residues. The V segment lost 6 bases and the J segment 0 bases; nucleotides outside the gene matches: 4.